Presented here are 23 T cell receptor beta chains from one specimen sequenced in a study of early T cells in non-severe SARS-CoV-2 infection. In TCRdb, the 5' RACE reads were re-called with MiXCR into one record per CDR3 protein. The sample records more than 65,000 distinct CDR3 sequences, around an eighth being singletons. The sample consisted of whole blood. The receptors derive from an adult who was a healthcare worker with PCR-confirmed SARS-CoV-2 infection or an uninfected control (not recorded which).

The sample holds many counts of this clonotype. The chain has TRBV7-9 and TRBJ2-5; D remains ambiguous. The V gene lost 2 bases and the J gene lost 1 base, with 17 bases spanning the gap. Germline CDR1 SEHNR, CDR2 FQNEAQ (reference sequence). This CDR3 is 17 amino acids long. The DNA for the CDR3 is TGTGCCAGCAGCTTATCGGCCTCGATCTCGTTCCAAGAGACCCAGTACTTC. Its protein product is CASSLSASISFQETQYF. Together with reference TRBV7-9 and TRBJ2-5, the CDR3 gives the full variable domain: DTGVSQNPRHKITKRGQNVTFRCDPISEHNRLYWYRQTLGQGPEFLTYFQNEAQLEKSRLLSDRFSAERPKGSFSTLEIQRTEQGDSAMYLCASSLSASISFQETQYFGPGTRLLVL.

This clonotype was counted ten times or more. The chain uses TRBV7-9 and TRBJ2-7; the match to TRBD1 covers 9 bases. This CDR3 is 15 amino acids long. Trimming removed 5 bases from V and 1 base from J; junction bases left unmatched: 6. Germline CDR1 SEHNR, CDR2 FQNEAQ (reference sequence). The DNA of the CDR3 is TGTGCCAGCAGCCATCCCGGGACAGGGTCCTACGAGCAGTACTTC. It specifies CASSHPGTGSYEQYF. Supplemented by reference TRBV7-9 and TRBJ2-7, the full variable domain reads DTGVSQNPRHKITKRGQNVTFRCDPISEHNRLYWYRQTLGQGPEFLTYFQNEAQLEKSRLLSDRFSAERPKGSFSTLEIQRTEQGDSAMYLCASSHPGTGSYEQYFGPGTRLTVT.

This clonotype appeared a few times. The gene calls are TRBV29-1 and TRBJ2-7; the D is unclear. V was shortened by 0 bases and J by 4 bases, with 7 bases between the two germline ends. Germline CDR1 is SQVTM and CDR2 is ANQGSEA. CDR3 length: 12 residues. The CDR3: CSVEDLRYEQYF. CDR3 nucleotides: TGCAGCGTTGAAGATCTGAGATACGAGCAGTACTTC.

In this sample, this clonotype turned up many times. The chain joins TRBV28 to TRBJ2-3, with 7 bases matching TRBD1. This CDR3 spans 14 amino acids. CDR1 and CDR2 (germline): MDHEN, SYDVKM. With V trimmed by 5 bases and J by 3 bases, 5 bases remained unmatched. The CDR3 here is CASSLTGMTDTQYF. DNA for the CDR3: TGTGCCAGCAGTCTGACAGGGATGACAGATACGCAGTATTTT. Using reference TRBV28 and TRBJ2-3 for the parts outside the CDR3, the full variable domain is DVKVTQSSRYLVKRTGEKVFLECVQDMDHENMFWYRQDPGLGLRLIYFSYDVKMKEKGDIPEGYSVSREKKERFSLILESASTNQTSMYLCASSLTGMTDTQYFGPGTRLTVL.

This chain uses TRBV7-2 with TRBJ2-3, with 7 bases aligning to TRBD1. CDR1 is SGHTA and CDR2 is FQGNSA in the germline V gene. The CDR3 covers 16 residues. V was clipped by 4 bases and J by 0 bases; unmatched bases: 7. CDR3 sequence (DNA): TGTGCCAGCAGCTCCGTAGGACAGGAGAGCACAGATACGCAGTATTTT. Its translation is CASSSVGQESTDTQYF.

This clonotype was observed a few times. V and J are TRBV9 and TRBJ2-7; 7 bases align to TRBD2. The CDR3 has 16 residues. CDR1 is SGDLS and CDR2 is YYNGEE in the germline V gene. The ends lost 0 bases at V and 2 bases at J; junction bases unmatched: 8. CDR3 sequence: CASSVAGTMRPYEQYF. As DNA, the CDR3 is TGTGCCAGCAGCGTAGCTGGGACTATGAGGCCCTACGAGCAGTACTTC.

This sequence joins TRBV20-1 and TRBJ2-5; D gene uncertain. Germline values: CDR1 DFQATT, CDR2 SNEGSKA (reference sequence). V shed 3 bases and J shed 2 bases, with 10 bases lying between them. The CDR3 runs to 13 residues. CDR3 in DNA: TGCAGTGCTAGGACACCCCAACAAGAGACCCAGTACTTC. This translates into CSARTPQQETQYF.

At least ten counts were recorded for this clonotype. The CDR3 region has the DNA TGTGCTAGTGGTTTGATTTTGGGTGCTCCTAGCACAGATACGCAGTATTTT. As protein: CASGLILGAPSTDTQYF. The chain combines TRBV12-5 with TRBJ2-3; no definite D call. The germline CDR1 and CDR2 sequences are LGHNT and FRNRAP. This CDR3 is built from 17 residues. V was shortened by 2 bases and J by 0 bases, with 15 bases between the two germline ends.

This clonotype showed up just a few times. A much more abundant neighbour one base away suggests this may be a read error. The chain joins TRBV27 to TRBJ2-5; D is perhaps TRBD1 or TRBD2 (6 bases each). V was clipped by 2 bases and J by 4 bases, with 17 bases between them. This CDR3 is 16 amino acids long. CDR1 and CDR2 from the germline V gene are MNHEY and SMNVEV (reference sequence). The CDR3 loop is CASSLGGTTKGETQYF. CDR3 DNA: TGTGCCAGCAGTTTAGGGGGGACAACAAAAGGAGAGACCCAGTACTTC.

In its sample, this clonotype was seen many times. The V gene is TRBV12-3 or TRBV12-4, the J gene TRBJ2-1; D is uncertain. With 5 bases removed from V and 2 bases from J, the gap between germline ends came to 7 bases. The CDR3 length is 13 residues. The chain's CDR3 is CASSVHAYNEQFF. As DNA, the CDR3 is TGTGCCAGCAGTGTACACGCCTACAATGAGCAGTTCTTC.

Ten or more counts support this clonotype. This sequence joins TRBV7-2 and TRBJ2-2, with 8 nucleotides matching TRBD1. CDR3 length: 15 residues. Trimming removed 6 bases from V and 4 bases from J; junction bases left unmatched: 7. Germline V gene lookup returns CDR1 SGHTA and CDR2 FQGNSA. The CDR3 is CASRSRTGSTGELFF. The CDR3 DNA follows: TGTGCCAGCAGGTCCAGGACAGGGTCCACCGGGGAGCTGTTTTTT.

In its sample, this clonotype was seen many times. The chain is built from TRBV10-3 and TRBJ2-7, with TRBD2 matching over 8 bases. The CDR3 has 16 amino acids. With V trimmed by 0 bases and J by 4 bases, 8 bases remained unmatched. Germline-derived CDR1 and CDR2 are ENHRY and SYGVKD. The CDR3 here is CAISESELAENYEQYF. The CDR3 nucleotides are TGTGCCATCAGTGAGTCGGAACTAGCGGAGAATTACGAGCAGTACTTC.

The sample holds many counts of this clonotype. The rearrangement links TRBV29-1 to TRBJ1-2; D is possibly TRBD1 (6 bases). This CDR3 is built from 14 residues. Germline V gene sequence: CDR1 SQVTM, CDR2 ANQGSEA. Trimming took 0 bases from V and 7 from J, leaving 15 bases between them. Here the CDR3 reads CSVEEGGAGAGYTF. The CDR3 DNA reads TGCAGCGTTGAAGAAGGGGGAGCCGGGGCTGGCTACACCTTC. Using reference TRBV29-1 and TRBJ1-2 for the parts outside the CDR3, the full variable domain is SAVISQKPSRDICQRGTSLTIQCQVDSQVTMMFWYRQQPGQSLTLIATANQGSEATYESGFVIDKFPISRPNLTFSTLTVSNMSPEDSSIYLCSVEEGGAGAGYTFGSGTRLTVV.

The table lists this clonotype with many counts. This rearrangement joins TRBV2 to TRBJ1-5; perhaps TRBD1 as D (6 bases). The CDR3 contains 15 residues. The germline CDR1 and CDR2 sequences are SNHLY and FYNNEI. Trimming took 1 base from V and 11 from J, leaving 18 bases between them. The CDR3 DNA follows: TGTGCCAGCAGTGAAGTAACAGGTGTAGCAGGGGCCCAGCATTTT. Translated, it gives CASSEVTGVAGAQHF.

This clonotype occurred many times. The chain joins TRBV16 to TRBJ1-1, with a tentative D call TRBD1 (5 bases). This CDR3 is built from 14 residues. Trimming took 0 bases from V and 4 from J, leaving 9 bases between them. Germline-derived CDR1 and CDR2 are KGHSY and FQNENV. CDR3 loop: CASSQSIGGTEAFF. In nucleotides, the CDR3 is TGTGCCAGCAGCCAATCTATTGGGGGCACTGAAGCTTTCTTT.

Ten or more counts support this clonotype. The chain combines TRBV3-1 with TRBJ2-5; D unresolved. This CDR3 has 14 residues. Deletions cut 4 bases from V and 0 bases from J, with 9 bases between. CDR1 is LGHDT and CDR2 is YNNKEL in the germline V gene (reference sequence). The CDR3 DNA sequence: TGTGCCAGCAGCCCCAGTGGAAACCAAGAGACCCAGTACTTC. Residues: CASSPSGNQETQYF.

This clonotype occurred a few times. The V call is TRBV28, the J call TRBJ2-1, with 14 bases fitting TRBD2. Germline assignment: CDR1 MDHEN and CDR2 SYDVKM. V shed 5 bases and J 4 bases; nucleotides not matched to a gene: 4. CDR3 size: 16 residues. The CDR3 protein is CASSPGTSGRYNEQFF. The CDR3 DNA follows: TGTGCCAGCAGTCCGGGGACTAGCGGGAGATACAATGAGCAGTTCTTC.

This clonotype appeared a few times. This chain links TRBV29-1 with TRBJ2-2, with 14 bases identical to TRBD2. This CDR3 region has 14 residues. V gave up 7 bases and J gave up 6 bases; unmatched junction bases: 4. The germline V gene encodes CDR1 SQVTM and CDR2 ANQGSEA. The CDR3 coding sequence is TGCAGCGCCGGGACTAGCGGGAGCTCCGGGGAGCTGTTTTTT. Its translation is CSAGTSGSSGELFF.

This clonotype occurred a few times. This chain links TRBV7-2 with TRBJ1-2, with D possibly TRBD1 on 5 matching bases. The length of the CDR3 is 15 residues. V was clipped by 2 bases and J by 4 bases, with 14 bases between them. Germline values: CDR1 SGHTA, CDR2 FQGNSA. CDR3 coding DNA: TGTGCCAGCAGCTTATACTCGACAGAACCCTATGGCTACACCTTC. This codes for CASSLYSTEPYGYTF.

This clonotype was detected ten times or more. V and J are TRBV5-4 and TRBJ2-1, with 9 positions matching TRBD2. J was trimmed by 8 bases and V by 4 bases; bases with no gene match: 10. The germline V gene has CDR1 SGHNT and CDR2 YYREEE (reference sequence). The CDR3 is 15 residues long. The CDR3 DNA follows: TGTGCCAGCAGCCTGTCTAGCGGGAACTTGCATGAGCAGTTCTTC. It translates to CASSLSSGNLHEQFF.

This clonotype was picked up many times. V and J are TRBV6-5 and TRBJ2-5; the match to TRBD2 covers 11 bases. The CDR3 consists of 17 residues. From germline, CDR1 is MNHEY and CDR2 SVGAGI. V was clipped by 2 bases and J by 2 bases; unmatched bases: 7. The CDR3 DNA follows: TGTGCCAGCAGTTACGGGCTAGCGGGAGGATTTCAAGAGACCCAGTACTTC. It translates to CASSYGLAGGFQETQYF.

The J gene is TRBJ1-1, the V gene TRBV28; possibly TRBD1 for D (5 bases). The germline gives CDR1 MDHEN, CDR2 SYDVKM. CDR3 length: 14 residues. The V and J ends lost 6 bases and 1 base respectively, with 12 bases between them. In DNA form, the CDR3 reads TGTGCCAGCAGACGACAGCTTTCGAACACTGAAGCTTTCTTT. It yields the protein CASRRQLSNTEAFF.

This clonotype appeared many times. The rearrangement uses TRBV28 and TRBJ1-5, with D perhaps matching TRBD1 (6 bases). The V end lost 6 bases, the J end lost 6 bases, and 9 bases lay between the germline ends. CDR1 is MDHEN and CDR2 is SYDVKM in the germline V gene. The CDR3 runs 12 residues. CDR3 sequence reads: CASRPGVQPQHF. The CDR3 DNA follows: TGTGCCAGCAGGCCAGGGGTTCAGCCCCAGCATTTT. Using reference TRBV28 and TRBJ1-5 for the parts outside the CDR3, the full variable domain is DVKVTQSSRYLVKRTGEKVFLECVQDMDHENMFWYRQDPGLGLRLIYFSYDVKMKEKGDIPEGYSVSREKKERFSLILESASTNQTSMYLCASRPGVQPQHFGDGTRLSIL.